The 18 T cell receptor beta chains presented below share a single source sample, sequenced in a study of CD8 T cells in ankylosing spondylitis (dated 2017 in TCRdb). Overall study outcomes, separate from this receptor: Blood from ankylosing spondylitis patients appeared to be characterized by a TCR beta motif composed of 7 to 9 highly homologous amino acid variants.

The antigens of these receptors remain unknown. Library creation used 5' RACE. The instrument was an Illumina HiSeq 2500. TCRdb trimmed the raw reads at Q25, called clones with MiXCR and kept productive beta chains. Identical CDR3 protein sequences are pooled into one entry, listed with their most common genes and DNA. The sample profile shows about 540,000 distinct CDR3 sequences; roughly 12% of them were found once. The ten largest clones add up to approximately 6.3% of the sample. The sample taken for sequencing was blood, either unsorted or a sorted T cell fraction (not recorded which). All receptors come from a male donor with ankylosing spondylitis.

This chain connects TRBV27 to TRBJ1-6; unclear D gene. The CDR3 has 15 residues. Germline V CDR1 and CDR2: MNHEY, SMNVEV (reference sequence). The V and J ends lost 6 bases and 7 bases respectively, with 16 bases between them. The CDR3 DNA is TGTGCCAGCAGCAGTTATCAAACCCCCAATTCACCCCTCCACTTT. It codes for CASSSYQTPNSPLHF.

This clonotype has just a few counts. The chain uses TRBV5-1 and TRBJ2-5; 9 positions agree with TRBD1. After removal of 3 bases from V and 5 bases from J, the junction contained 11 bases not matched to a gene. The CDR3 has 16 residues. The germline V gene has CDR1 SGHRS and CDR2 YFSETQ. The CDR3 DNA reads as TGCGCCAGCAGCTCCCGGGACAGGGCCTTCCGGGAGACCCAGTACTTC. Protein: CASSSRDRAFRETQYF.

This clonotype was detected only a few times. The chain joins TRBV15 to TRBJ2-6, with TRBD1 matching over 7 bases. The CDR3 length is 16 residues. V lost 0 bases and J lost 2; bases outside the gene matches: 1. Germline V gives CDR1 LNHNV, CDR2 YYDKDF (reference sequence). CDR3 region: CATSREGTAGANVLTF. The CDR3, as DNA: TGTGCCACCAGCAGAGAGGGGACAGCTGGGGCCAACGTCCTGACTTTC.

This clonotype was seen a handful of times. V is TRBV10-3 and J is TRBJ2-7, with TRBD2 matching over 7 bases. CDR3 length: 15 residues. Trimming took 6 bases from V and 2 from J; bases not matched to a gene: 10. The V gene's germline CDR1 is ENHRY and CDR2 SYGVKD. CDR3 in DNA: TGTGCCATCAGGCGGGAATCGGGGGGTCCCTACGAGCAGTACTTC. Residues: CAIRRESGGPYEQYF.

This clonotype occurred a few times. V and J are TRBV27 and TRBJ2-2; no firm D call. V dropped 1 base and J dropped 4 bases, with 10 bases sitting between them. The length of the CDR3 is 15 residues. Germline values: CDR1 MNHEY, CDR2 SMNVEV (reference sequence). CDR3 bases: TGTGCCAGCAGTTTATATCCCGCCGGCACCGGGGAGCTGTTTTTT. The encoded protein is CASSLYPAGTGELFF.

This clonotype was observed a handful of times. The chain combines TRBV3-1 with TRBJ2-3; D unresolved. Trimming left V 0 bases short and J 9 bases short, with 10 bases between. The CDR3 has 13 residues. CDR1 LGHDT and CDR2 YNNKEL come from the germline V gene (reference sequence). The CDR3 sequence: CASSQELQPTQYF. CDR3 in DNA: TGTGCCAGCAGCCAAGAACTGCAACCAACGCAGTATTTT.

The sample holds many counts of this clonotype. CDR3 sequence reads: CSVERWQAGETQYF. The CDR3 DNA is TGCAGCGTTGAAAGGTGGCAGGCCGGGGAGACCCAGTACTTC. The V gene is TRBV29-1, the J gene TRBJ2-5; unclear D gene. The CDR3 spans 14 residues. Germline CDR1 SQVTM, CDR2 ANQGSEA. Trimming took 2 bases from V and 5 from J, leaving 15 bases between them.

There are a few counts of this clonotype. The chain couples TRBV7-2 to TRBJ2-5, with 9 bases matching TRBD2. Trimming cost V 4 bases and J 2 bases; bases outside gene matches: 5. The V gene's germline CDR1 is SGHTA and CDR2 FQGNSA. This CDR3 contains 15 residues. The DNA for the CDR3 is TGTGCCAGCAGCTCATGGACTAGCGTACAAGAGACCCAGTACTTC. Protein product: CASSSWTSVQETQYF.

This clonotype was seen more than once but under ten times. This rearrangement joins TRBV20-1 to TRBJ2-1; weak D call: TRBD2 (6 bases). CDR1 and CDR2 (germline): DFQATT, SNEGSKA (reference sequence). This CDR3 region has 14 residues. V lost 3 bases and J lost 2, with 11 bases in between. CDR3 DNA: TGCAGTGCTAGGGCGGGGAATACCTACAATGAGCAGTTCTTC. Its translation is CSARAGNTYNEQFF.

The gene calls are TRBV10-3 and TRBJ2-1; D is ambiguous. This CDR3 is 14 amino acids long. Per germline, CDR1 ENHRY and CDR2 SYGVKD. The V gene lost 2 bases and the J gene lost 0 bases, with 5 bases spanning the gap. CDR3 bases: TGTGCCATCAGTGAGGGGCGCTCCTACAATGAGCAGTTCTTC. The encoded protein is CAISEGRSYNEQFF.

There are a few counts of this clonotype. The chain has TRBV5-5 and TRBJ1-1; D is ambiguous. The V and J ends lost 0 bases and 1 base respectively, with 4 bases between them. CDR3 length: 13 residues. Germline V CDR1 and CDR2: SGHKS, YYEKEE (reference sequence). CDR3: CASSLDWNTEAFF. CDR3 DNA sequence: TGTGCCAGCAGCTTGGACTGGAACACTGAAGCTTTCTTT.

This clonotype was detected only a few times. The rearrangement joins TRBV20-1 to TRBJ2-7; tentative D call: TRBD2 (5 bases). Germline CDR1 is DFQATT and CDR2 is SNEGSKA (reference sequence). The CDR3 spans 11 residues. Trimming pared 3 bases from V and 4 bases from J, leaving 7 bases between. The CDR3 bases are TGCAGTGCTAGTCGCGGGTACGAGCAGTACTTC. This translates into CSASRGYEQYF.

The gene calls are TRBV6-1 and TRBJ2-1; possibly TRBD1 for D (5 bases). Looked up from germline, CDR1 is MNHNS and CDR2 is SASEGT. This CDR3 region has 17 residues. V lost 6 bases, J lost 4 bases, and 22 bases lay in between. The CDR3 DNA follows: TGTGCCAGCAGCAAAGCAGGGTCCGGGTCCCGTTACAATGAGCAGTTCTTC. Protein: CASSKAGSGSRYNEQFF.

In this sample, this clonotype turned up a few times. This chain links TRBV20-1 with TRBJ2-5; either TRBD1 or TRBD2 may fit D (7 bases each). V shed 5 bases and J shed 4 bases, with 14 bases lying between them. The CDR3 has 13 amino acids. Germline loops: CDR1 DFQATT, CDR2 SNEGSKA (reference sequence). CDR3 loop: CSARQGGGETQYF. The CDR3 coding sequence is TGCAGTGCTCGACAGGGAGGGGGAGAGACCCAGTACTTC.

This rearrangement joins TRBV20-1 to TRBJ2-3; possibly TRBD1 for D (5 bases). V lost 1 base and J lost 7, with 21 bases in between. Germline values: CDR1 DFQATT, CDR2 SNEGSKA (reference sequence). The CDR3 has 16 amino acids. The CDR3 spells CSARGRLRSPGHTQYF. Written as DNA, the CDR3 is TGCAGTGCTAGAGGGCGGTTGAGGTCCCCAGGGCATACGCAGTATTTT.

This clonotype was observed a few times. The chain uses TRBV7-2 and TRBJ2-7; 8 bases agree with TRBD2. The CDR3 consists of 14 residues. Germline CDR1 is SGHTA and CDR2 is FQGNSA. V lost 7 bases and J lost 7; bases outside the gene matches: 12. DNA of the CDR3: TGTGCCAGCATTCGTCGAGCGGGAGAGAGTGAGCAGTACTTC. Its translation: CASIRRAGESEQYF.

The rearrangement joins TRBV12-3 or TRBV12-4 to TRBJ2-3; D unresolved. Trimming pared 3 bases from V and 6 bases from J, leaving 10 bases between. The CDR3 extends over 13 amino acids. Here the CDR3 reads CASSFGVGDTQYF. CDR3 coding DNA: TGTGCCAGCAGTTTCGGTGTGGGGGATACGCAGTATTTT.

This clonotype was observed many times. The chain has TRBV7-9 and TRBJ1-5; D unresolved. Deletions cut 1 base from V and 3 bases from J, with 4 bases between. Germline lookup yields CDR1 SEHNR and CDR2 FQNEAQ (reference sequence). The CDR3 has 13 residues. The CDR3 DNA reads as TGTGCCAGCAGCTTAGACACCAATCAGCCCCAGCATTTT. It translates to CASSLDTNQPQHF.